This T cell receptor beta chain was observed in a study of beta chain features in type 1 diabetes. All of the isolated RNA was reverse transcribed, so expressed TCRB transcripts were sequenced. Clones were sequenced by immunoSEQ multiplex PCR, and TCRdb holds only the in-frame ones, with some missing. The sample has around 290,000 clones, around 7.8% seen once. This clone was counted at least ten times. This CDR3 has 16 residues. Trimming took 3 bases from V and 6 from J; bases not matched to a gene: 9. Germline lookup yields CDR1 KGHSH and CDR2 LQKENI. The V and J genes are TRBV18 and TRBJ1-5; TRBD1 matches at 9 bases. The clonotype was recovered from a woman under 30 in good health. The sequenced sample was central memory CD4+ T cells from blood. CDR3 amino acids: CASSPTGGFNTQPQHF. The DNA of the CDR3 is TGTGCCAGCTCACCGACAGGGGGATTCAATACTCAGCCCCAGCATTTT.